A selection of T cell receptor beta chains follows, all from one sample in a study of T cell repertoires and Cas9 in healthy adults. The repertoire was sequenced with immunoSEQ multiplex PCR; TCRdb's copy has only in-frame clones and lacks some. This table has approximately 23,000 clones, around 90% appearing once. The sample taken for sequencing was CD4+ effector T cells (CD127+, CD25-, CD137-, CD154-) from PBMCs; culture status not recorded. These TCRs come from a human donor in good health. Each CDR3 is given with its conserved first and last residue. Each record gives: D gene, clone size, V gene, J gene, CDR3 DNA, CDR3 protein. D genes are given only for firm matches. Some rows have no size entry. The others give once, few or many, or a class for an expanded clone.

>-|-|TRBV28|TRBJ1-2
TGTGCCAGCGAGGGGTCGAGGGGTGGCTACACCTTC
CASEGSRGGYTF
>-|-|TRBV11-2|TRBJ1-6
TGTGCCAGCAGCTTAGCCGGGACATATAATTCACCCCTCCACTTT
CASSLAGTYNSPLHF
>-|-|TRBV29-1|TRBJ2-6
TGCAGCGTTGTTACGCAGAGCTCTGGGGCCAACGTCCTGACTTTC
CSVVTQSSGANVLTF
>-|-|TRBV4-1|TRBJ2-1
TGCGCCAGCAGCCAAGAGTTGGAACGCCCCGAGCAGTTCTTC
CASSQELERPEQFF
>TRBD1|-|TRBV19|TRBJ2-1
TGTGCCAGTAAAGAGGGGGCTAACTCCTACAATGAGCAGTTCTTC
CASKEGANSYNEQFF
>TRBD1|-|TRBV15|TRBJ1-2
TGTGCCACCAGCGGAAACCGGGACAGGGGCCCATATGGCTACACCTTC
CATSGNRDRGPYGYTF
>-|-|TRBV19|TRBJ2-1
TGTGCCAGTAGTATAGCGGCGTGGGGTGGGGCCAATGAGCAGTTCTTC
CASSIAAWGGANEQFF
>-|-|TRBV2|TRBJ1-1
TGTGCCAGCAGTTTCAATCCGGGACACCTGAACACTGAAGCTTTCTTT
CASSFNPGHLNTEAFF
>-|-|TRBV28|TRBJ1-2
TGTGCCAGCAGTTTTGGCGTCTATGGCTACACCTTC
CASSFGVYGYTF
>TRBD1|-|TRBV9|TRBJ1-2
TGTGCCAGCAGCCCCGGACAGGGTGACTATGGCTACACCTTC
CASSPGQGDYGYTF
>TRBD1|-|TRBV7-9|TRBJ1-2
TGTGCCAGCAGCTCGGGACAGGCGGGGCCCTATGGCTACACCTTC
CASSSGQAGPYGYTF
>TRBD1|once|TRBV2|TRBJ1-1
TGTGCCAGCACAACAGGGGCAGGGGGGTGGAACACTGAAGCTTTCTTT
CASTTGAGGWNTEAFF
>-|once|TRBV5-1|TRBJ2-2
TGCGCCAGCAGCTCCCAGGTGGTCGGCACCGGGGAGCTGTTTTTT
CASSSQVVGTGELFF
>-|-|TRBV7-2|TRBJ1-3
TGTGCCAGTAGCTCCCTTGGGGACTCTGGAAACACCATATATTTT
CASSSLGDSGNTIYF
>-|-|TRBV5-6|TRBJ2-5
TGTGCCAGCAGCTGGGGGTCGGCGGAGACCCAGTACTTC
CASSWGSAETQYF
>TRBD1|-|TRBV7-9|TRBJ1-6
TGTGCCAGCAGCTCAGGGGGTTTATCGAATTCACCCCTCCACTTT
CASSSGGLSNSPLHF
>-|-|TRBV4-3|TRBJ1-2
TGCGCCAGCAGCCGGAACGAGGTTGGCTACACCTTC
CASSRNEVGYTF
>-|-|TRBV6-1|TRBJ1-4
TGTGCCAGCAGGGAGGCAGGGGTTAATGAAAAACTGTTTTTT
CASREAGVNEKLFF
>TRBD1|once|TRBV5-1|TRBJ1-2
TGCGCCAGCAGCTTGGGGGACAGGCGATTAGCTAACTATGGCTACACCTTC
CASSLGDRRLANYGYTF
>-|-|TRBV6-6|TRBJ1-1
TGTGCCAGCAGGATGAACACTGAAGCTTTCTTT
CASRMNTEAFF
>TRBD2|-|TRBV10-3|TRBJ2-3
TGTGCCATCAGTGAGTCGACTAGCGTAGATACGCAGTATTTT
CAISESTSVDTQYF
>TRBD2|-|TRBV9|TRBJ2-1
TGTGCCAGCAGCGTAGCTACTTGGACTAGCGGGAGAGGCGATGAGCAGTTCTTC
CASSVATWTSGRGDEQFF
>-|-|TRBV14|TRBJ2-5
TGTGCCAGCAGCCAGACGGAGACCCAGTACTTC
CASSQTETQYF
>TRBD1|-|TRBV6-5|TRBJ1-1
TGTGCCAGCAGTACGGGACAGCCTGAAGCTTTCTTT
CASSTGQPEAFF
>TRBD1|few|TRBV2|TRBJ1-4
TGTGCCAGCAGTATCCGGGACAGGGAAGAAAAACTGTTTTTT
CASSIRDREEKLFF
>-|-|TRBV18|TRBJ1-2
TGTGCCAGCTCCTCGACTGTGCCAGGGAACGCCTATGGCTACACCTTC
CASSSTVPGNAYGYTF
>-|-|TRBV6-5|TRBJ2-7
TGTGCCAGCAGTGATGGTGCGAGGTACGAGCAGTACTTC
CASSDGARYEQYF
>TRBD1|few|TRBV9|TRBJ2-7
TGTGCCAGCAGCGTAGGGGGGGGACAGGGTCCCAACGAGCAGTACTTC
CASSVGGGQGPNEQYF
>-|-|TRBV27|TRBJ2-3
TGTGCCAGCAGTCCCCAGGTTCTAGGATCTAGCACAGATACGCAGTATTTT
CASSPQVLGSSTDTQYF
>TRBD2|-|TRBV4-2|TRBJ2-1
TGTGCCAGCAGCCTCGGGGGGGATGAGCAGTTCTTC
CASSLGGDEQFF
>TRBD1|-|TRBV27|TRBJ2-3
TGTGCCAGCAGTTTATCGGTGGACAGGGCAAACACAGATACGCAGTATTTT
CASSLSVDRANTDTQYF
>-|-|TRBV6-4|TRBJ1-2
TGTGCCAGCAGTGGAAAATGCCCACACGGAAAGACCTATGGCTACACCTTC
CASSGKCPHGKTYGYTF
>-|-|TRBV7-2|TRBJ2-1
TGTGCCAGCAGCTCCTCACGGACTGGGGAGCAGTTCTTC
CASSSSRTGEQFF
>TRBD1|-|TRBV2|TRBJ1-1
TGTGCCAGCAGTGAGTTGACAGGGACAATTTTCTTT
CASSELTGTIFF
>-|-|TRBV19|TRBJ2-3
TGTGCCAGTAGTATATCCGTAGTCACAGATACGCAGTATTTT
CASSISVVTDTQYF
>-|-|TRBV30|TRBJ2-1
TGTGCCTGGAGAGGGGGACTACTAGAGCAGTTCTTC
CAWRGGLLEQFF
>-|once|TRBV18|TRBJ2-7
TGTGCCAGCTCACCACCGTCCGGGTGGGAGCAGTACTTC
CASSPPSGWEQYF
>-|-|TRBV5-1|TRBJ1-5
TGCGCCAGCAGCTTGTCCCCTCAGGGCTATAGCAATCAGCCCCAGCATTTT
CASSLSPQGYSNQPQHF
>-|-|TRBV7-9|TRBJ1-3
TGTGCCAGCACCGACTGGGGCCCCAACTCTGGAAACACCATATATTTT
CASTDWGPNSGNTIYF
>-|-|TRBV21-1|TRBJ2-3
TGTGCCAGCAGCAAAGGGGCGGGGGCAGGGGTGAGGTCAGATACGCAGTATTTT
CASSKGAGAGVRSDTQYF
>-|-|TRBV19|TRBJ1-6
TGTGCCAGTAGTACGGCAGGAGATAATTCACCCCTCCACTTT
CASSTAGDNSPLHF
>-|few|TRBV7-9|TRBJ1-3
TGTGCCAGCAGCTTAGCTTTGGGAAACACCATATATTTT
CASSLALGNTIYF
>TRBD2|-|TRBV23-1|TRBJ2-7
TGCGCCAGCAGTCCAGCGGGAGACCTTAGGCACGAGCAGTACTTC
CASSPAGDLRHEQYF
>-|-|TRBV4-3|TRBJ1-3
TGCGCCAGCAGCCAAGACCCGATCATCCCGGCAGACACCATATATTTT
CASSQDPIIPADTIYF
>-|-|TRBV15|TRBJ2-3
TGTGCCACCAGCAGAGGATGGGGGGGCACGGATACGCAGTATTTT
CATSRGWGGTDTQYF
>TRBD1|-|TRBV28|TRBJ1-2
TGTGCCAGCACCCTCCGGGACAGGCCGGCGTATGGCTACACCTTC
CASTLRDRPAYGYTF
>TRBD2|-|TRBV6-6|TRBJ2-1
TGTGCCAGCATATCGGGACTAGCGGGAGGGGCAGAGGAGCAGTTCTTC
CASISGLAGGAEEQFF
>-|-|TRBV29-1|TRBJ2-7
TGCAGCGTTGAACCCATGACCCGACGAGGATCCGAGCAGTACTTC
CSVEPMTRRGSEQYF
>-|-|TRBV7-8|TRBJ1-2
TGTGCCAGCAGCTCATCCCTAGGCAGGGCTGGCTACACCTTC
CASSSSLGRAGYTF
>-|few|TRBV18|TRBJ2-7
TGTGCCAGCTCACCAGACCTCGTCAATTACGAGCAGTACTTC
CASSPDLVNYEQYF